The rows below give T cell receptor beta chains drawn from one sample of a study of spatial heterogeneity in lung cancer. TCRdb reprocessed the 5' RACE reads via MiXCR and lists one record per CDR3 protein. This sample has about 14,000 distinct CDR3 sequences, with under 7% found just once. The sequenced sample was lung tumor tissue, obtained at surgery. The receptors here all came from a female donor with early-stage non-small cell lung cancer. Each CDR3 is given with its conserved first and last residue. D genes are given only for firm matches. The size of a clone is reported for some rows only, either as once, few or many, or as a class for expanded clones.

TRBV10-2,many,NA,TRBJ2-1,TGCGCCACCCACGGGGCTGAGGCCGATGAGCAGTTCTTC,CATHGAEADEQFF
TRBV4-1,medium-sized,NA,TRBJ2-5,TGCGCCAGCAGCCAAGATGGAGACCCCAGGTTTGAGACCCAGTACTTC,CASSQDGDPRFETQYF
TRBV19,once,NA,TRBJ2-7,TGTGCCAGTAGTATAGTAAGATCCTCCCATCCCTACGAGCAGTACTTC,CASSIVRSSHPYEQYF
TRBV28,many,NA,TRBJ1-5,TGTGCCAGCCGTTCCGGAGGGTTACCCCAGCATTTT,CASRSGGLPQHF
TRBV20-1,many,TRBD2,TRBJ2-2,TGCAGTGCTTACGCCGGGACTATTAATACCGGGGAGCTGTTTTTT,CSAYAGTINTGELFF
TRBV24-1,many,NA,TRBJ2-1,TGTGCCACCAGTGACCGGTCTTACAATGAGCAGTTCTTC,CATSDRSYNEQFF
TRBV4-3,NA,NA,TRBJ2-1,TGCGCCAGCAGCCAAGAGATTTGGGGGACCTCCTACAATGAGCAGTTCTTC,CASSQEIWGTSYNEQFF
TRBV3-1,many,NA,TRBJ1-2,TGTGCCAGCAGCCCCCTCGTGACAGGCAACTATGGCTACACCTTC,CASSPLVTGNYGYTF
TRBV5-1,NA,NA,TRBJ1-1,TGCGCCAGTACGCGGGGAGAGGCGACCACTGAAGCTTTCTTT,CASTRGEATTEAFF
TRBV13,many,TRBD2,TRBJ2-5,TGTGCCAGCAGCTTGCGGGGGTTAGAGACCCAGTACTTC,CASSLRGLETQYF
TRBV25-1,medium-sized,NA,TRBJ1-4,TGTGCCAGCGGTGAGGAGAAACTGTTTTTT,CASGEEKLFF
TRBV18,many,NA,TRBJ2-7,TGTGCCAGCTCACTAAGTAGGGACGAGCAGTACTTC,CASSLSRDEQYF
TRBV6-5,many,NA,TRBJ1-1,TGTGCCAGCAGTTACACTATGAACACTGAAGCTTTCTTT,CASSYTMNTEAFF
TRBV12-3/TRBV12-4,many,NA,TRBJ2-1,TGTGCCAGCAGTTTGCCCAATGAGCAGTTCTTC,CASSLPNEQFF
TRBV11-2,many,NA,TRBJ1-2,TGTGCCAGCAGAGGTTGGGCCCAGGACTATGGCTACACCTTC,CASRGWAQDYGYTF
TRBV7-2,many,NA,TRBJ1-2,TGTGCCAGCAGCTCCCGTTTTGGCAATGGCTACACCTTC,CASSSRFGNGYTF
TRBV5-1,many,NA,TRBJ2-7,TGCGCCAGCAGCCGGGACCCGACCTACGAGCAGTACTTC,CASSRDPTYEQYF
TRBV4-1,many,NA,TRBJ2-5,TGCGCCAGCAGCCAATTACTAAGAGGCGGGCAAGAGACCCAGTACTTC,CASSQLLRGGQETQYF